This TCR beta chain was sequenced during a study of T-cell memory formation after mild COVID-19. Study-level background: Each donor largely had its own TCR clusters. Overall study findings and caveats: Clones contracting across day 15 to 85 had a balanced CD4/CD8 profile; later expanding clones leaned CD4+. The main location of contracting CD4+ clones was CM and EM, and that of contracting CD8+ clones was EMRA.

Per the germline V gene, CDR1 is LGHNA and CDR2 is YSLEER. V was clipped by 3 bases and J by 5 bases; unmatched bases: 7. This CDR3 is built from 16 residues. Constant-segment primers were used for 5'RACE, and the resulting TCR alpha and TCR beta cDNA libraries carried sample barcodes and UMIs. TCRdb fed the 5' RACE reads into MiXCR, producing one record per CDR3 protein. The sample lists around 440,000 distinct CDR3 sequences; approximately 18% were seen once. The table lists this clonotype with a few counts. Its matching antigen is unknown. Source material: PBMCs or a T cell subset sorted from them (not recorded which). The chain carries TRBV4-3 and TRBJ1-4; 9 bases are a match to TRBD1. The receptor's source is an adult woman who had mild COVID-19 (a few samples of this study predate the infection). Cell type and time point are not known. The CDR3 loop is CASSQTRGQGNEKLFF. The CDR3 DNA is TGCGCCAGCAGCCAGACAAGAGGACAGGGGAATGAAAAACTGTTTTTT.